These 9 T cell receptor beta chains came from one sample sequenced in a study of T cell repertoires in cytomegalovirus infection. These receptors have no identified antigens. TCRdb fed the reads into MiXCR, producing one record per CDR3 protein. The data show 650,000 to 850,000 distinct CDR3 sequences, with 25% to 30% seen just once and around 13% held by the top ten. This sample comprised cultured CD8+ T cells from PBMCs, obtained from culture after CMV antigen stimulation. All receptors derive from a human donor in good health (CMV status not recorded). Some clones in this sample may be carry-over from other donors' samples.

The chain joins TRBV15 to TRBJ1-1; D gene uncertain. The germline V gene has CDR1 LNHNV and CDR2 YYDKDF (reference sequence). Trimming removed 6 bases at V and 8 bases at J, with 10 bases between. The CDR3 length is 11 residues. In nucleotides, the CDR3 is TGTGCCACCAGAGACGCGGGGGAAGCTTTCTTT. Translation: CATRDAGEAFF.

The chain joins TRBV6-5 to TRBJ2-3; D may match TRBD1 or TRBD2 (6 bases each). V lost 6 bases and J lost 5, with 15 bases in between. The CDR3 loop spans 14 amino acids. Germline assignment: CDR1 MNHEY and CDR2 SVGAGI. The CDR3 region has the DNA TGTGCCAGCAGCTACCGTAAGGGGGGAGATACGCAGTATTTT. As protein: CASSYRKGGDTQYF.

This clonotype was detected only a few times. The rearrangement joins TRBV27 to TRBJ2-1; 9 positions agree with TRBD1. J lost 8 bases, V lost 5 bases, and 10 bases had no gene match. This CDR3 contains 15 residues. Per germline, CDR1 MNHEY and CDR2 SMNVEV (reference sequence). The CDR3 loop reads CASSITTGGTDEQFF. For the CDR3, the DNA is TGTGCCAGCAGTATCACGACAGGGGGTACGGATGAGCAGTTCTTC.

J is TRBJ2-3 and V is TRBV20-1, with D perhaps assigned TRBD1 or TRBD2 (5 bases each). Germline CDR1 DFQATT, CDR2 SNEGSKA (reference sequence). This CDR3 spans 14 amino acids. The V end lost 1 base, the J end lost 1 base, and 9 bases lay between the germline ends. The CDR3 nucleotides are TGCAGTGCTAGAGGGGGGATGCGCACAGATACGCAGTATTTT. Encoded protein: CSARGGMRTDTQYF.

In this sample, this clonotype turned up many times. This rearrangement joins TRBV7-6 to TRBJ2-7, with TRBD1 matching 8 bases. Trimming cost V 5 bases and J 3 bases; bases outside gene matches: 9. CDR1 and CDR2 from the germline V gene are SGHVS and FNYEAQ. The CDR3 length is 15 residues. The CDR3 region is CASSPRTGPYYEQYV. The CDR3 DNA is TGTGCCAGCAGCCCGCGGACAGGGCCTTACTACGAGCAGTACGTC.

The gene calls are TRBV10-1 and TRBJ1-5; D possibly corresponds to TRBD1 (6 bases). Germline CDR1 is WNHNN and CDR2 is SYGVQD (reference sequence). The CDR3 spans 16 residues. V was cut by 10 bases and J by 1 base, with 20 bases left in between. As DNA, the CDR3 is TGCGCCAACAAGTACAGGGAAAGTTGGAGCAATCAGCCCCAGCATTTT. Translating it yields CANKYRESWSNQPQHF.

The rearrangement uses TRBV12-3 or TRBV12-4 and TRBJ2-1; 9 bases line up with TRBD1. V gave up 6 bases and J gave up 2 bases; unmatched junction bases: 8. This CDR3 has 16 amino acids. The DNA for the CDR3 is TGTGCCAGCAGCCCCACCCGGGACAGGGCCTACAATGAGCAGTTCTTC. Translating gives CASSPTRDRAYNEQFF.

The chain combines TRBV7-8 with TRBJ1-5; possible D gene TRBD1, 6 bases. The V end lost 2 bases, the J end lost 7 bases, and 12 bases lay between the germline ends. CDR1 SGHVS and CDR2 FQNEAQ come from the germline V gene. This CDR3 contains 14 residues. CDR3 residues: CASSLIQGPQPQHF. In nucleotides, the CDR3 is TGTGCCAGCAGCTTAATTCAGGGGCCACAGCCCCAGCATTTT. Supplemented by reference TRBV7-8 and TRBJ1-5, the full variable domain reads GAGVSQSPRYKVAKRGQDVALRCDPISGHVSLFWYQQALGQGPEFLTYFQNEAQLDKSGLPSDRFFAERPEGSVSTLKIQRTQQEDSAVYLCASSLIQGPQPQHFGDGTRLSIL.

The J gene is TRBJ2-1, the V gene TRBV6-5; a possible D gene is TRBD1 (5 bases). Trimming removed 10 bases from V and 2 bases from J, with 12 bases in between. The germline V gene encodes CDR1 MNHEY and CDR2 SVGAGI. The CDR3 spans 13 residues. CDR3 sequence: CATRTRAYNEQFF. CDR3 DNA sequence: TGTGCCACCCGAACCAGGGCCTACAATGAGCAGTTCTTC.